This record concerns one T cell receptor beta chain sequence. Its antigen is not yet known. No base-level quality is on record; no much larger clone is a single base apart. This specimen comes from a study of blood T cell repertoires in COVID-19 (dated by TCRdb to 2019 to 2021). Study-level background: Samples from collaborators originated in the United States, Italy and Spain and spanned both the acute and convalescent phases of COVID-19. A freely available public database, intended as a resource for researchers studying the immune response to SARS-CoV-2, is where the repertoires were released. Nearly every sample came with metadata listing a de-identified subject ID, COVID-19 status, age in years and sex. Samples were obtained from the ongoing ImmuneRACE study (first 160 participants) and from 1,254 subjects provided by 6 global collaborators. The prospective study material was composed of cDNA or gDNA derived from T cells, B-cell-depleted T cells, or PBMCs. Where HLA class I and class II types were available, the types were taken from metadata supplied by the sample provider, not from assay-based typing. Subjects who had been exposed to COVID-19, were actively infected with it, or had recovered from it provided the deeply sampled blood TCRbeta repertoires that made up the dataset. Study-wide findings and limitations: The amount of clinical and demographic metadata varied by source and participant and was provided uncurated.

Germline trimming: 5 bases from V, 2 bases from J; junction bases outside gene matches: 0. Taken from the germline V gene (reference sequence), the CDR1 and CDR2 loops are SGHAT and FQDESV. The CDR3 has 12 amino acids, counting the end cysteine and phenylalanine. The sequence is cut down to CDR3 DNA, 36 bases in frame from base 1. The immunoSEQ Assay, a bias-controlled multiplex PCR, was used to amplify TCRbeta CDR3 regions from genomic DNA. On the authors' methods: Nucleated cell counts per sample were estimated from amplification of reference gene primers within the assay. Sequence reads were collapsed and filtered to measure the absolute abundance of every unique TCRbeta CDR3 rearrangement. For each sample, productive Simpson clonality was calculated as the square root of Simpson's diversity index across productive rearrangements. This is the immuneACCESS table as TCRdb keeps it, with only in-frame sequences that have V and J called. A part of the clones is gone; compared with another copy, unresolved V genes explain less than half, and the rest is unexplained. The V and J calls and clone size were taken over from that table, and D and trimming were inferred from the DNA. The sample profile shows 55,000 to 80,000 clones; more than 70% of them were found once. The top ten clones comprise 5% to 6% of the sample.

Each collaborating institution followed its own protocols to collect whole blood in K2EDTA tubes. For TCRbeta analysis, collaborator samples were shipped as frozen whole blood, as isolated PBMCs, or as DNA extracted from either sample type. Recombination linked TRBV11-1 to TRBJ2-7; TRBD2 lines up with 7 middle nucleotides. The source material was peripheral blood. The sequence was collected from a man aged 45-60 years with active COVID-19. The CDR3 has the sequence CASSRGAYEQYF. The nucleotides read TGTGCCAGCAGCCGGGGGGCCTACGAGCAGTACTTC. Beyond the CDR3, the reference TRBV11-1 and TRBJ2-7 genes provide the residues; the full variable domain reads: EAEVAQSPRYKITEKSQAVAFWCDPISGHATLYWYRQILGQGPELLVQFQDESVVDDSQLPKDRFSAERLKGVDSTLKIQPAELGDSAMYLCASSRGAYEQYFGPGTRLTVT.